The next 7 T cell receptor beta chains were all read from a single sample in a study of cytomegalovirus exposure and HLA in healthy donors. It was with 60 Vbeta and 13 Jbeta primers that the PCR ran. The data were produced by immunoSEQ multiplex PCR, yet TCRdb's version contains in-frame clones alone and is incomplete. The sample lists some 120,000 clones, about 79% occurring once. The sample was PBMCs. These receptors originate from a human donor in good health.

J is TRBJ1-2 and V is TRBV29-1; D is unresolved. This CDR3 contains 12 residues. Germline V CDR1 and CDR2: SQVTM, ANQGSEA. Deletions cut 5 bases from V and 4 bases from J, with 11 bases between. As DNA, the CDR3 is TGCAGCGTTCCCCGGACTCTCTATGGCTACACCTTC. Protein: CSVPRTLYGYTF. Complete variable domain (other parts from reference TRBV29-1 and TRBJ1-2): SAVISQKPSRDICQRGTSLTIQCQVDSQVTMMFWYRQQPGQSLTLIATANQGSEATYESGFVIDKFPISRPNLTFSTLTVSNMSPEDSSIYLCSVPRTLYGYTFGSGTRLTVV.

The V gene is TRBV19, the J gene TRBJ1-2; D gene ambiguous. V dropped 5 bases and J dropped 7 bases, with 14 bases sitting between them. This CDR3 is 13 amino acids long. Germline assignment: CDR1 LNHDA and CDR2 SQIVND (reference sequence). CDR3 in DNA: TGTGCCAGTAGTCCGGAGGGTCAACGTGGCTACACCTTC. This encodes CASSPEGQRGYTF.

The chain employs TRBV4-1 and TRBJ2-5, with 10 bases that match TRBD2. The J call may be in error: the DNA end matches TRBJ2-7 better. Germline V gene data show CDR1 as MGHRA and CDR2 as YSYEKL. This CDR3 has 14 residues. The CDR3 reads CASSLRTSGYEQYF. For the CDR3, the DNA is TGCGCCAGCAGCCTCCGGACTAGCGGCTACGAGCAGTACTTC.

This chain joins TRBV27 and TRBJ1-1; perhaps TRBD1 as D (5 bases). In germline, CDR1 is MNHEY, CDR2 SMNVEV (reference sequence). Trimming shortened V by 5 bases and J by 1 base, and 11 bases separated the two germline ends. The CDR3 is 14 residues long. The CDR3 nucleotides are TGTGCCAGCAGTGTGGACGGGGGGAACACTGAAGCTTTCTTT. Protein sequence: CASSVDGGNTEAFF.

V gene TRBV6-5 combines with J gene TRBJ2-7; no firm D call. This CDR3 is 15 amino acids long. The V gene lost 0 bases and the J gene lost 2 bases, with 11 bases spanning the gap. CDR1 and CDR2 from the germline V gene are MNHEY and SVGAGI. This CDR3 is CASSYSRHYPYEQYF. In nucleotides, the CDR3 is TGTGCCAGCAGTTACTCGAGGCATTACCCCTACGAGCAGTACTTC.

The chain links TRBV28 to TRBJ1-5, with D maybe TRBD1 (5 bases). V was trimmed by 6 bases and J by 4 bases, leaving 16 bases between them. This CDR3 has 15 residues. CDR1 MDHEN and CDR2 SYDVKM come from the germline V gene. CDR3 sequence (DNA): TGTGCCAGCAGCCCGTCTGGGGCCGCAAATCAGCCCCAGCATTTT. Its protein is CASSPSGAANQPQHF.

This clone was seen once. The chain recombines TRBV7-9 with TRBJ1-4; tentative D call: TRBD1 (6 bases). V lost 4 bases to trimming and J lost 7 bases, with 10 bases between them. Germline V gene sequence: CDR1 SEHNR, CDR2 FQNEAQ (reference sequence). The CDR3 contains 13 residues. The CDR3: CASSSGGGEKLFF. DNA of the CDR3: TGTGCCAGCAGCTCGGGGGGCGGTGAAAAACTGTTTTTT. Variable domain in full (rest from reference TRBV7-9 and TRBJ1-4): DTGVSQNPRHKITKRGQNVTFRCDPISEHNRLYWYRQTLGQGPEFLTYFQNEAQLEKSRLLSDRFSAERPKGSFSTLEIQRTEQGDSAMYLCASSSGGGEKLFFGSGTQLSVL.